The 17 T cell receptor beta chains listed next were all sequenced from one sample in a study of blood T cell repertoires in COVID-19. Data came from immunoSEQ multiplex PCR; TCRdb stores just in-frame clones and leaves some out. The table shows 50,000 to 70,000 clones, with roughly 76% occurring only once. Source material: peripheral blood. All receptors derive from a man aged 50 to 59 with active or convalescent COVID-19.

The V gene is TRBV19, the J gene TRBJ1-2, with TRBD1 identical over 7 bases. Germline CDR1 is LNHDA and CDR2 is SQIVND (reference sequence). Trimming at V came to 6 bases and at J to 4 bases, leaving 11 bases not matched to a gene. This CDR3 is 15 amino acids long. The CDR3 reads CASRISQGMGYGYTF. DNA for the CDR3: TGTGCCAGTAGAATCTCACAGGGGATGGGCTATGGCTACACCTTC.

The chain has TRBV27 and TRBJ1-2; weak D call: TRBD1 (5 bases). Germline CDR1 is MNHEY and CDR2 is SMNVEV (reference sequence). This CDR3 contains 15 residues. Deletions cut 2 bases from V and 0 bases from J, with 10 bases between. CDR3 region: CASSLSSGTNYGYTF. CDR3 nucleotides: TGTGCCAGCAGTTTAAGCTCAGGGACTAACTATGGCTACACCTTC.

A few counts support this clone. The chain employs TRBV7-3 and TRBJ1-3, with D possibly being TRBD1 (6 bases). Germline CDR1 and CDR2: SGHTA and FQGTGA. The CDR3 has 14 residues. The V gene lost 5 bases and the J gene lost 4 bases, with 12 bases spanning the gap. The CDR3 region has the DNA TGTGCCAGCAGCCAGGCAGGGGCGGGAAACACCATATATTTT. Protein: CASSQAGAGNTIYF.

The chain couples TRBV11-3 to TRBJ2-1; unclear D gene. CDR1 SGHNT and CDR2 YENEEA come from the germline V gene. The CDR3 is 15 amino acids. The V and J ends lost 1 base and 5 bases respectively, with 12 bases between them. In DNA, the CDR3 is TGTGCCAGCAGCTTAGGGTCAGTTCGGGACAATGAGCAGTTCTTC. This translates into CASSLGSVRDNEQFF.

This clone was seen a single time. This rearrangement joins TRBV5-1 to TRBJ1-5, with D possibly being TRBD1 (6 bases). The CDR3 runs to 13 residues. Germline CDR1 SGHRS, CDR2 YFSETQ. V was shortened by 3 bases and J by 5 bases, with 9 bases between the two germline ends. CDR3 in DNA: TGCGCCAGCAGCTGGGACACAGATCAGCCCCAGCATTTT. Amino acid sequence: CASSWDTDQPQHF.

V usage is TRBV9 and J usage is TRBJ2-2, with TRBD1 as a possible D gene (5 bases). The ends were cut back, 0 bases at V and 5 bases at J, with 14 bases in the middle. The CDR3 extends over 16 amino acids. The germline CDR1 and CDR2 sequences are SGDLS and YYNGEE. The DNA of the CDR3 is TGTGCCAGCAGCGTAGTAGGCGGACAACAGACCGGGGAGCTGTTTTTT. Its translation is CASSVVGGQQTGELFF.

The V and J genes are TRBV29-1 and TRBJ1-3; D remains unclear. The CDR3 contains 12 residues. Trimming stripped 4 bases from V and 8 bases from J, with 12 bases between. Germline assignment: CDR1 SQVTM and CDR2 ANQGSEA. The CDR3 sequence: CSVAAGGDTIYF. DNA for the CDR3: TGCAGCGTTGCAGCGGGAGGAGACACCATATATTTT. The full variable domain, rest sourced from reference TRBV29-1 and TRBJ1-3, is SAVISQKPSRDICQRGTSLTIQCQVDSQVTMMFWYRQQPGQSLTLIATANQGSEATYESGFVIDKFPISRPNLTFSTLTVSNMSPEDSSIYLCSVAAGGDTIYFGEGSWLTVV.

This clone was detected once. The CDR3 protein is CSARTEAFF. As DNA, the CDR3 is TGCAGTGCGCGAACTGAAGCTTTCTTT. The chain has TRBV20-1 and TRBJ1-1; D gene unclear. Germline V CDR1 and CDR2: DFQATT, SNEGSKA (reference sequence). Trimming removed 6 bases at V and 5 bases at J, with 4 bases between. This CDR3 has 9 residues.

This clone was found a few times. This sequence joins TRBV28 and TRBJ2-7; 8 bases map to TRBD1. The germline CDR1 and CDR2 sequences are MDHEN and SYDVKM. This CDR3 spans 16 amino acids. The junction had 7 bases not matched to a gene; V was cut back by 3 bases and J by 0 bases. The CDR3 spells CASSLVGQGRSYEQYF. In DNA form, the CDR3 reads TGTGCCAGCAGTTTGGTAGGACAGGGCCGCTCCTACGAGCAGTACTTC.

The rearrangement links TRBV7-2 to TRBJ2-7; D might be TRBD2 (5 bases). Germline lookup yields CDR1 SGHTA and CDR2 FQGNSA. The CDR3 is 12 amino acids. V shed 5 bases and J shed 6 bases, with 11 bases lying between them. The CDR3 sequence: CASSTTSGEQYF. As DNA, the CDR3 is TGTGCCAGCAGCACCACCAGCGGCGAGCAGTACTTC.

This CDR3 is CASSIERRQDLDEQYF. The DNA of the CDR3 is TGTGCCAGTAGTATAGAGAGGAGACAGGACTTGGACGAGCAGTACTTC. The chain links TRBV19 to TRBJ2-7; D may be TRBD1 (6 bases). CDR3 length: 16 amino acids. CDR1 is LNHDA, CDR2 SQIVND, per germline (reference sequence). The V gene lost 0 bases and the J gene lost 5 bases, with 17 bases spanning the gap.

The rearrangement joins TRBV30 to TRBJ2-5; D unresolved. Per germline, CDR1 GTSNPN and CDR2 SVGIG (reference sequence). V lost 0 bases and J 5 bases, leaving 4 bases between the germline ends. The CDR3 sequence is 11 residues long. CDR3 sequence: CAWSVRETQYF. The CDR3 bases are TGTGCCTGGAGTGTACGGGAGACCCAGTACTTC.

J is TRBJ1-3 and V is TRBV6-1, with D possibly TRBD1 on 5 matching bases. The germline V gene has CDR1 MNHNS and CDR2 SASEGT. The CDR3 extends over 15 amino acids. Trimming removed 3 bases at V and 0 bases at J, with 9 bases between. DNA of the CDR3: TGTGCCAGCAGTGACAGGGATTCCTCTGGAAACACCATATATTTT. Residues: CASSDRDSSGNTIYF.

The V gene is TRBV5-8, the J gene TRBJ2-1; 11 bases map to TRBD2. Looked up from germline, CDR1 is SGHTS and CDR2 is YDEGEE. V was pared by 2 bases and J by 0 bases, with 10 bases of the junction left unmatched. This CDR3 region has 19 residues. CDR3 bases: TGTGCCAGCAGCTTTGCGGTTAGCGGGGGGGGAATCTCCTACAATGAGCAGTTCTTC. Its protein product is CASSFAVSGGGISYNEQFF.

The DNA of the CDR3 is TGCGCCAGCAGTGATGAGGGCCCCTACGAGCAGTACTTC. Its translation is CASSDEGPYEQYF. The chain couples TRBV10-2 to TRBJ2-7; possibly TRBD2 for D (5 bases). Trimming removed 3 bases from V and 2 bases from J, with 8 bases in between. Germline V CDR1 and CDR2: WSHSY, SAAADI. There are 13 residues in the CDR3.

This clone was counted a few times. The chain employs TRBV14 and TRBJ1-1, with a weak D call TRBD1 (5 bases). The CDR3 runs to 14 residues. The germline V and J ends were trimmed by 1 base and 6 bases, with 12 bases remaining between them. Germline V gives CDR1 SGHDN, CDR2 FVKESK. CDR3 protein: CASSQVQGISEAFF. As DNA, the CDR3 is TGTGCCAGCAGCCAAGTTCAGGGCATCTCTGAAGCTTTCTTT.

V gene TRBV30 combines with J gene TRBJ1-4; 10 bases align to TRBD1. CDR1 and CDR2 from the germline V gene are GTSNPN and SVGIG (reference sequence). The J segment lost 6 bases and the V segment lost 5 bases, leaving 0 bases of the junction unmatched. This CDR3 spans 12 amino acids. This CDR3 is CAWGQGDEKLFF. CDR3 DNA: TGTGCCTGGGGACAGGGGGATGAAAAACTGTTTTTT.